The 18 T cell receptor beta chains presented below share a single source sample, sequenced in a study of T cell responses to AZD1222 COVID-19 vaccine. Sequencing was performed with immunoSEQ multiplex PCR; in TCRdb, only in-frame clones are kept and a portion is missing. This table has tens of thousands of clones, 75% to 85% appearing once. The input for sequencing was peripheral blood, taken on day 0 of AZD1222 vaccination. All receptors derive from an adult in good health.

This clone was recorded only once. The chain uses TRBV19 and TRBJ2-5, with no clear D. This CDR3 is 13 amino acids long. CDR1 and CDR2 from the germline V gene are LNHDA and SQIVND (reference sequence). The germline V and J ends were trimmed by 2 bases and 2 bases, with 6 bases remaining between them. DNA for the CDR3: TGTGCCAGTAGTATACAGGTTCAAGAGACCCAGTACTTC. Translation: CASSIQVQETQYF.

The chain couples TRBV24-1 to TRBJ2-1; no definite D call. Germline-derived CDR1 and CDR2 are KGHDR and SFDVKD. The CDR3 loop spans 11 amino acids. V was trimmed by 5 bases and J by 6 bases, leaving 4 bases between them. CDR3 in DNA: TGTGCCACCAGTGTTGCCAATGAGCAGTTCTTC. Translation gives CATSVANEQFF.

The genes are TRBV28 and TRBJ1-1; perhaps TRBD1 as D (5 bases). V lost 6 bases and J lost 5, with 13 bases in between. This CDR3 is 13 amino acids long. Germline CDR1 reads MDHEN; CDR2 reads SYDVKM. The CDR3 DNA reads TGTGCCAGCAGCCTAGGAAAGGGGACTGAAGCTTTCTTT. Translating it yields CASSLGKGTEAFF. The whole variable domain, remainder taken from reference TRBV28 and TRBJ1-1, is DVKVTQSSRYLVKRTGEKVFLECVQDMDHENMFWYRQDPGLGLRLIYFSYDVKMKEKGDIPEGYSVSREKKERFSLILESASTNQTSMYLCASSLGKGTEAFFGQGTRLTVV.

CDR3 amino acids: CASSRTGLSGYTF. For the CDR3, the DNA is TGTGCCAGCAGCCGTACAGGGTTGAGCGGCTACACCTTC. The rearrangement links TRBV7-2 to TRBJ1-2; weak D call: TRBD1 (6 bases). Germline V CDR1 and CDR2: SGHTA, FQGNSA. V gave up 5 bases and J gave up 8 bases, with 15 bases separating them. CDR3 length equals 13 residues. Variable domain in full (rest from reference TRBV7-2 and TRBJ1-2): GAGVSQSPSNKVTEKGKDVELRCDPISGHTALYWYRQSLGQGLEFLIYFQGNSAPDKSGLPSDRFSAERTGGSVSTLTIQRTQQEDSAVYLCASSRTGLSGYTFGSGTRLTVV.

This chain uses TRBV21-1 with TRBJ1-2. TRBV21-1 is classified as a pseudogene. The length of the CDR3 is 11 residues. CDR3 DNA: TGTGCCGCCTGCCCCAACTATGGCTACACCTTC. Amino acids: CAACPNYGYTF.

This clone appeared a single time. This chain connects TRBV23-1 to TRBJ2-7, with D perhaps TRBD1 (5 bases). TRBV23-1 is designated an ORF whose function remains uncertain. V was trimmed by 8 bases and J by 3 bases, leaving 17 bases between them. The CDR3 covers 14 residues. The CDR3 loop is CASRLHRPNYEQYF. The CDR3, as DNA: TGCGCCAGCCGCTTGCACAGGCCAAACTACGAGCAGTACTTC.

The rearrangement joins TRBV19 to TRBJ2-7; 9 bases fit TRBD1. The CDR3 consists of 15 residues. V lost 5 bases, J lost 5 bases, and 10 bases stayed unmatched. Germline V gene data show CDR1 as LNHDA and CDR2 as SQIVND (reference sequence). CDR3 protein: CASSVPGQGPDEQYF. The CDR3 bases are TGTGCCAGTAGTGTCCCGGGACAGGGTCCTGACGAGCAGTACTTC.

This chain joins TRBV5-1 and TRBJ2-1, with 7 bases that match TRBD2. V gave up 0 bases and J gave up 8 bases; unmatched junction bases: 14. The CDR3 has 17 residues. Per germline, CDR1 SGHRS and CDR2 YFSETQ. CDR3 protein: CASSLGVRAGSWDEQFF. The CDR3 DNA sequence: TGCGCCAGCAGCTTGGGGGTGCGAGCGGGGTCTTGGGATGAGCAGTTCTTC.

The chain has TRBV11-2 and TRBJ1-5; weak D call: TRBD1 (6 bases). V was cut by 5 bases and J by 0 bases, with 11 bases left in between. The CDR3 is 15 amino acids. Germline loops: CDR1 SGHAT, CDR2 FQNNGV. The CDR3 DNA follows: TGTGCCAGCAGCCCAGGGGATTATAGCAATCAGCCCCAGCATTTT. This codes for CASSPGDYSNQPQHF.

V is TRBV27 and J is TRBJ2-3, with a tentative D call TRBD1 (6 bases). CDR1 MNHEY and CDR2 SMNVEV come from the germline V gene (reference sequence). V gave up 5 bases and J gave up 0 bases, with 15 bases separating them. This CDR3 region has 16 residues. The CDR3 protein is CASSPFDRTSTDTQYF. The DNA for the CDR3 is TGTGCCAGCAGTCCGTTCGACAGGACTAGCACAGATACGCAGTATTTT.

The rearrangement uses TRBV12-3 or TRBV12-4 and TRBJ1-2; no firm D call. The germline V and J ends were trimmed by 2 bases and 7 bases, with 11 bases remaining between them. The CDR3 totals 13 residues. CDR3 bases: TGTGCCAGCAGTTTAAGAGAGGGAGGTGGCTACACCTTC. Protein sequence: CASSLREGGGYTF.

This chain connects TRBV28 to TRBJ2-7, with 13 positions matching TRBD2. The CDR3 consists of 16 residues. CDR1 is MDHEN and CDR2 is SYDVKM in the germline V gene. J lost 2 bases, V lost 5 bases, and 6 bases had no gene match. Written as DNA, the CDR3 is TGTGCCAGCAGTACCGCCGGGACTAGCGGGGCCTACGAGCAGTACTTC. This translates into CASSTAGTSGAYEQYF.

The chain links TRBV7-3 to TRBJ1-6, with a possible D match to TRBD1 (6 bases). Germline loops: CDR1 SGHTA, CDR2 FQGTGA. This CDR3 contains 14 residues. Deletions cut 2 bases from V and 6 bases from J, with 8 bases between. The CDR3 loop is CASSLQGINSPLHF. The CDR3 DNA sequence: TGTGCCAGCAGCTTACAGGGGATTAATTCACCCCTCCACTTT.

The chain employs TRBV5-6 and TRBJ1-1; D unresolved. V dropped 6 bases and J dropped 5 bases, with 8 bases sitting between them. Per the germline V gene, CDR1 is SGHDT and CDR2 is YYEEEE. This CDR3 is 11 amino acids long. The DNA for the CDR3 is TGTGCCAGCATCGACTGGACTGAAGCTTTCTTT. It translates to CASIDWTEAFF.

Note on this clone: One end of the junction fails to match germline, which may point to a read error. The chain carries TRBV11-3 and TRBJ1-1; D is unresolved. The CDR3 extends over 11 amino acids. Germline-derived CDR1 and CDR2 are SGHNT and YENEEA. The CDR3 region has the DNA TGTGCCAGCAGCATTTACACCGAAGCTTTCTTT. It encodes CASSIYTEAFF. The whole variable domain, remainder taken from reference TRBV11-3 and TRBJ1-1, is EAGVVQSPRYKIIEKKQPVAFWCNPISGHNTLYWYLQNLGQGPELLIRYENEEAVDDSQLPKDRFSAERLKGVDSTLKIQPAELGDSAVYLCASSIYTEAFFGQGTRLTVV.

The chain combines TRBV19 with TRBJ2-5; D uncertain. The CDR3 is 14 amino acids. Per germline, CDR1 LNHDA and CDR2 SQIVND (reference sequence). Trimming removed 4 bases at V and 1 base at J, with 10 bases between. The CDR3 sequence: CASSTGRFQETQYF. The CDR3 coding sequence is TGTGCCAGTAGTACCGGAAGGTTCCAAGAGACCCAGTACTTC.

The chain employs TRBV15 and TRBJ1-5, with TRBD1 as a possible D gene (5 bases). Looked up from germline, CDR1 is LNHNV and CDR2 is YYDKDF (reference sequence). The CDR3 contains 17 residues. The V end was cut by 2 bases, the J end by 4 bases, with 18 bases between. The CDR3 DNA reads TGTGCCACCAGCAGACCCGGTGGGTCCCGGGGGAATCAGCCCCAGCATTTT. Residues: CATSRPGGSRGNQPQHF.

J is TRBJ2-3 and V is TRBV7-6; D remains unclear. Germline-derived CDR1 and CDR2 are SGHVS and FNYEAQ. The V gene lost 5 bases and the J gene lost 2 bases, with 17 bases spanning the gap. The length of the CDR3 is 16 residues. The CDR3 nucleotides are TGTGCCAGCAGCCCCTCTTCAGGTCCCACCACAGATACGCAGTATTTT. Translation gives CASSPSSGPTTDTQYF.